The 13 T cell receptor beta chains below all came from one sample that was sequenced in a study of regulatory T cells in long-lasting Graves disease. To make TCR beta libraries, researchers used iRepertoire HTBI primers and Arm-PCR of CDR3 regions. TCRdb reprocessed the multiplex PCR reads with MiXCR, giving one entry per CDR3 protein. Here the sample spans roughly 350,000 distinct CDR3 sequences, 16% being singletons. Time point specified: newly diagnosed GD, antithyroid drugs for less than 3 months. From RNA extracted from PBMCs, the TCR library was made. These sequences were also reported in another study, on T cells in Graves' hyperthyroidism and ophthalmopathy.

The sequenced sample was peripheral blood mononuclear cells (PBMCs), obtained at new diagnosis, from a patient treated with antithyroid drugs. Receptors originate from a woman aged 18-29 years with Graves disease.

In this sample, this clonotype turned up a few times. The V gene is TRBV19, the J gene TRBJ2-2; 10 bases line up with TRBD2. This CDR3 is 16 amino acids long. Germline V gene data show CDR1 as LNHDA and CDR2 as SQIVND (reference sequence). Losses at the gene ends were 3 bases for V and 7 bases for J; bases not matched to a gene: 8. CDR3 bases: TGTGCCAGTAGTATCACGGCTAGCGGGGGAGACGGGGAGCTGTTTTTT. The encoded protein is CASSITASGGDGELFF.

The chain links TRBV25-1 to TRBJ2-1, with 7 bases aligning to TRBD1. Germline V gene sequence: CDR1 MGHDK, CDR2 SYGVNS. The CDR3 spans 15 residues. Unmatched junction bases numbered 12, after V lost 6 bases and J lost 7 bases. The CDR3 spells CASSALKTGRNEQFF. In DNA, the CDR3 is TGTGCCAGCAGCGCGCTCAAGACAGGGCGGAATGAGCAGTTCTTC.

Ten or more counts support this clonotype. CDR3 nucleotide sequence: TGCAGTGCTTCCTTAGCGGGTCACTCTGGGGCCAACGTCCTGACTTTC. This sequence encodes CSASLAGHSGANVLTF. V is TRBV20-1 and J is TRBJ2-6; TRBD2 matches 7 bases. The J segment lost 0 bases and the V segment lost 5 bases, leaving 7 bases of the junction unmatched. There are 16 residues in the CDR3. In germline, CDR1 is DFQATT, CDR2 SNEGSKA (reference sequence).

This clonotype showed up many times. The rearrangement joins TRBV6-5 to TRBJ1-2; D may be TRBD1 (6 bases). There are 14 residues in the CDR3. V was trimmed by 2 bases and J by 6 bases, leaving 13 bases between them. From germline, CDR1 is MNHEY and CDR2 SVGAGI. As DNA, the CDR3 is TGTGCCAGCAGTTACGGGGGGGGCACCCATGGCTACACCTTC. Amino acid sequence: CASSYGGGTHGYTF.

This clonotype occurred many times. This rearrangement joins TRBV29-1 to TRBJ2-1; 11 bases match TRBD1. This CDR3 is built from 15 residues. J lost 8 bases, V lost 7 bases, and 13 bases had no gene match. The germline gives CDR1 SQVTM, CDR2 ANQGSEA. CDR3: CSANAGTGGGHEQFF. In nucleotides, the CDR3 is TGCAGCGCAAACGCCGGGACAGGGGGTGGGCATGAGCAGTTCTTC.

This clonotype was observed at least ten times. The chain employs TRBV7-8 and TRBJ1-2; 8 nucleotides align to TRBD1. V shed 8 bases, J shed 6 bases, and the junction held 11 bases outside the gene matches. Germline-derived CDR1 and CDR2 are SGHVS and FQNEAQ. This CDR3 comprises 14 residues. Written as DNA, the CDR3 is TGTGCCAGCTCGATCAGGGGGCGCTCGGATGGCTACACCTTC. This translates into CASSIRGRSDGYTF. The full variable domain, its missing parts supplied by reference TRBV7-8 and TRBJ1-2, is GAGVSQSPRYKVAKRGQDVALRCDPISGHVSLFWYQQALGQGPEFLTYFQNEAQLDKSGLPSDRFFAERPEGSVSTLKIQRTQQEDSAVYLCASSIRGRSDGYTFGSGTRLTVV.

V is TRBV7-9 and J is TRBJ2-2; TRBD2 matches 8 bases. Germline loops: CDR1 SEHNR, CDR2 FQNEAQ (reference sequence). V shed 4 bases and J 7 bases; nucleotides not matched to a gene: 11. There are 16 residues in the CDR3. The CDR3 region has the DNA TGTGCCAGCAGCTCCGGGGCTAGCGGGTTTATCGGGGAGCTGTTTTTT. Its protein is CASSSGASGFIGELFF.

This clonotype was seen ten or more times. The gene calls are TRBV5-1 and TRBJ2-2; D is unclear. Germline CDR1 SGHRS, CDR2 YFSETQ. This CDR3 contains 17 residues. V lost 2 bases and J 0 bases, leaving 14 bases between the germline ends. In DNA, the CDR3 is TGCGCCAGCAGCTTCGGCCTGACCGTAGCGAACACCGGGGAGCTGTTTTTT. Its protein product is CASSFGLTVANTGELFF.

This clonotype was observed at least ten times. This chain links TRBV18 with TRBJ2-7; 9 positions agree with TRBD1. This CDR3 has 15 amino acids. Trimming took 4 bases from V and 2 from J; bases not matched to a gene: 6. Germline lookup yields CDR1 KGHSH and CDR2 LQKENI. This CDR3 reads CASSLGQGPTYEQYF. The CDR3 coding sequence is TGTGCCAGCTCACTGGGACAGGGACCCACCTACGAGCAGTACTTC. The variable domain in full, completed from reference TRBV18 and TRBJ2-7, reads NAGVMQNPRHLVRRRGQEARLRCSPMKGHSHVYWYRQLPEEGLKFMVYLQKENIIDESGMPKERFSAEFPKEGPSILRIQQVVRGDSAAYFCASSLGQGPTYEQYFGPGTRLTVT.

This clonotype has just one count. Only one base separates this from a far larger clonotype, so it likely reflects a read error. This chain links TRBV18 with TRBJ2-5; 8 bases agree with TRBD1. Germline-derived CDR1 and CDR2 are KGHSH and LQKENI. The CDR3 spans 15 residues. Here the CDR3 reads CASSDRQGTQENQYF. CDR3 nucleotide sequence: TGTGCCAGCAGCGACCGACAGGGGACCCAAGAGAACCAGTACTTC.

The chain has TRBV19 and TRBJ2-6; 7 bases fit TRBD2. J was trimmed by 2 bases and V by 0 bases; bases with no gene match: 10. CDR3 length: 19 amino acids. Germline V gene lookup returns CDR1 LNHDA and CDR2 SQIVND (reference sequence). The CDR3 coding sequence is TGTGCCAGTAGTATAGAGGGCGGGAGTAAGTGGCCTGGGGCCAACGTCCTGACTTTC. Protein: CASSIEGGSKWPGANVLTF.

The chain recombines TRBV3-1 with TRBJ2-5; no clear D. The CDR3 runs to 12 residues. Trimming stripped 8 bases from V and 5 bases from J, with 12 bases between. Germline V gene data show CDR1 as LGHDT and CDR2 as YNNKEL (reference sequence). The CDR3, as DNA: TGTGCCAGCTCCAGTAGCCGGGAGACCCAGTACTTC. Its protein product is CASSSSRETQYF.

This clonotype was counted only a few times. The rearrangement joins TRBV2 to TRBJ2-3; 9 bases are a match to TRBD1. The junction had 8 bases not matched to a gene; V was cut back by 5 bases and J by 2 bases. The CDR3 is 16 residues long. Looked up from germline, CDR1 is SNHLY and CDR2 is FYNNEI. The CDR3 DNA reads TGTGCCAGCAGTTTGTCCGGGACAGGGCTCACAGATACGCAGTATTTT. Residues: CASSLSGTGLTDTQYF.